The 2 T cell receptor beta chains below all came from one sample that was sequenced in a study of Graves' ophthalmopathy and Graves' hyperthyroidism. TCR beta CDR3 regions were amplified from RNA transcripts. An initial RT-PCR round employing HTBI primers preceded a second-round multiplex PCR. MiXCR, run by TCRdb on the multiplex PCR reads, gives a single entry per CDR3 protein. Of some 250,000 distinct CDR3 sequences in the sample, around 45% were seen once. Input material: peripheral blood. The source of these receptors is an adult man with Graves' ophthalmopathy.

To note about this clonotype: It is likely a read error, because the conserved phenylalanine at the end of the CDR3 is missing. The chain recombines TRBV9 with TRBJ2-5, with D uncertain. Germline CDR1 reads SGDLS; CDR2 reads YYNGEE. V was clipped by 7 bases and J by 4 bases, with 11 bases between them. The CDR3 spans 12 residues. The CDR3 sequence is CASSPMRETQYL. The DNA for the CDR3 is TGTGCCAGCTCACCAATGCGAGAGACCCAGTACCTC.

This clonotype was detected ten times or more. The chain is built from TRBV19 and TRBJ1-2; a weak D match, TRBD1 (5 bases). The CDR3 contains 14 residues. Trimming stripped 3 bases from V and 8 bases from J, with 16 bases between. In germline, CDR1 is LNHDA, CDR2 SQIVND (reference sequence). CDR3 nucleotide sequence: TGTGCCAGTAGTATCCCGACAGAAGGGGAAGGCTACACCTTC. Its protein is CASSIPTEGEGYTF.